The 26 T cell receptor beta chains given below trace back to one sample, sequenced in a study of blood T cells in healthy people across ages (dated by TCRdb to the mid-2010s). The library was produced with 5' RACE. A second roughly 6 to 12 cycle PCR used a sample-barcoded 5' primer and a J-beta primer mix. TCRdb reprocessed the public reads (quality trimming at Q25 with fastp, clone calling with MiXCR) and kept in-frame beta chains. Rows are unified per CDR3 protein, each entry keeping the most common DNA and genes. This sample comprises around 1,800,000 distinct CDR3 sequences, roughly two fifths of them detected only once. The ten largest clonotypes hold 20% to 25% of the sample. Input material: blood. The origin of the receptors is a human donor in good health.

CDR3 sequence (DNA): TGCAGTGCTAGCCCCACAAGTTACGAGCAGTACTTC. Amino acids: CSASPTSYEQYF. The V gene is TRBV20-1, the J gene TRBJ2-7; D is unclear. Per the germline V gene, CDR1 is DFQATT and CDR2 is SNEGSKA (reference sequence). The CDR3 is 12 residues long. V dropped 3 bases and J dropped 4 bases, with 10 bases sitting between them.

The sample holds a few counts of this clonotype. The V gene is TRBV5-1, the J gene TRBJ2-3, with a tentative D call TRBD2 (6 bases). V lost 2 bases and J 4 bases, leaving 14 bases between the germline ends. CDR1 and CDR2 (germline): SGHRS, YFSETQ. The CDR3 is made up of 15 amino acids. Here the CDR3 reads CASSFRGTPSDTQYF. The CDR3 DNA sequence: TGCGCCAGCAGCTTCCGGGGGACTCCGTCAGATACGCAGTATTTT.

CDR3 loop: CSARDLTSGGGLAKNIQYF. CDR3 DNA sequence: TGCAGTGCTAGAGACCTGACTAGCGGGGGGGGATTAGCCAAAAACATTCAGTACTTC. This rearrangement joins TRBV20-1 to TRBJ2-4, with 14 bases aligning to TRBD2. The V segment lost 0 bases and the J segment 0 bases; nucleotides outside the gene matches: 7. The germline CDR1 and CDR2 sequences are DFQATT and SNEGSKA (reference sequence). The CDR3 has 19 amino acids.

This chain connects TRBV3-1 to TRBJ2-7; D is ambiguous. The germline CDR1 and CDR2 sequences are LGHDT and YNNKEL (reference sequence). The CDR3 runs to 15 residues. The V and J ends lost 6 bases and 4 bases respectively, with 19 bases between them. CDR3 coding DNA: TGTGCCAGCAGTCTGGGTTCCATCGCGAGGTACGAGCAGTACTTC. This encodes CASSLGSIARYEQYF.

The rearrangement joins TRBV28 to TRBJ1-1; D not certain. Germline loops: CDR1 MDHEN, CDR2 SYDVKM. With 6 bases removed from V and 6 bases from J, the gap between germline ends came to 11 bases. CDR3 size: 12 residues. CDR3 amino acids: CASRPTYPEAFF. The CDR3, as DNA: TGTGCCAGCAGACCCACCTATCCTGAAGCTTTCTTT.

This clonotype was picked up a small number of times. This sequence joins TRBV5-1 and TRBJ2-1; TRBD2 agrees at 10 bases. With V trimmed by 4 bases and J by 4 bases, 11 bases remained unmatched. CDR1 and CDR2 from the germline V gene are SGHRS and YFSETQ. The CDR3 is 17 amino acids. The CDR3 reads CASSPQPLAGAYNEQFF. DNA for the CDR3: TGCGCCAGCAGCCCCCAACCTCTAGCGGGGGCGTACAATGAGCAGTTCTTC.

V is TRBV4-1 and J is TRBJ1-2; D not certain. Germline assignment: CDR1 MGHRA and CDR2 YSYEKL. The CDR3 has 16 amino acids. The V end was cut by 7 bases, the J end by 8 bases, with 26 bases between. The CDR3 loop is CASNPYISGTAKGYTF. As DNA, the CDR3 is TGCGCCAGCAACCCCTACATCTCAGGAACGGCAAAGGGCTACACCTTC.

CDR3 bases: TGCAGTGCAACCCTGGGGGGGCTGTACGAGCAGTACTTC. This translates into CSATLGGLYEQYF. The V call is TRBV20-1, the J call TRBJ2-5, with D perhaps TRBD2 (7 bases). The J call is doubtful: the DNA matches TRBJ2-7 better. Germline V CDR1 and CDR2: DFQATT, SNEGSKA (reference sequence). The CDR3 runs to 13 residues.

The V call is TRBV7-2, the J call TRBJ2-1; 14 positions agree with TRBD2. V trimming: 10 bases; J trimming: 7 bases; junction bases outside the gene matches: 3. CDR1 and CDR2 (germline): SGHTA, FQGNSA. The CDR3 loop spans 13 amino acids. CDR3 loop: CATRTSGGNEQFF. The CDR3 DNA follows: TGTGCCACCAGGACTAGCGGGGGGAATGAGCAGTTCTTC.

J is TRBJ2-1 and V is TRBV2, with D perhaps given as TRBD1 or TRBD2 (5 bases each). With 7 bases removed from V and 0 bases from J, the gap between germline ends came to 16 bases. CDR1 is SNHLY, CDR2 FYNNEI, per germline. The CDR3 consists of 16 residues. The CDR3 spells CASIVRDLSSYNEQFF. As DNA, the CDR3 is TGTGCCAGCATTGTTAGGGACCTTAGCTCCTACAATGAGCAGTTCTTC.

This clonotype was counted at least ten times. The chain links TRBV5-1 to TRBJ2-7; D gene unclear. The CDR3 extends over 13 amino acids. Trimming shortened V by 4 bases and J by 0 bases, and 8 bases separated the two germline ends. Germline V gives CDR1 SGHRS, CDR2 YFSETQ. This chain's CDR3 is CASSTDGSYEQYF. CDR3 in DNA: TGCGCCAGCAGCACGGACGGCTCCTACGAGCAGTACTTC. Supplemented by reference TRBV5-1 and TRBJ2-7, the full variable domain reads KAGVTQTPRYLIKTRGQQVTLSCSPISGHRSVSWYQQTPGQGLQFLFEYFSETQRNKGNFPGRFSGRQFSNSRSEMNVSTLELGDSALYLCASSTDGSYEQYFGPGTRLTVT.

The rearrangement joins TRBV20-1 to TRBJ2-6, with TRBD2 matching over 7 bases. J lost 0 bases, V lost 6 bases, and 11 bases had no gene match. Germline CDR1 reads DFQATT; CDR2 reads SNEGSKA (reference sequence). This CDR3 region has 17 residues. The CDR3 nucleotides read TGCAGTGCACAGGCCCGGGGGGTATTCTCTGGGGCCAACGTCCTGACTTTC. Its translation: CSAQARGVFSGANVLTF.

This clonotype has just a few counts. V gene TRBV5-1 combines with J gene TRBJ2-7; possible D gene TRBD2, 5 bases. The V and J ends lost 8 bases and 3 bases respectively, with 15 bases between them. Germline assignment: CDR1 SGHRS and CDR2 YFSETQ. CDR3 length: 13 residues. CDR3 DNA: TGCGCCAGTAGCGCCCCGGTGGGCTACGAGCAGTACTTC. It specifies CASSAPVGYEQYF.

This clonotype has a single count. The chain joins TRBV6-6 to TRBJ2-1, with a tentative D call TRBD1 (5 bases). Germline V gene data show CDR1 as MNHNY and CDR2 as SVGAGI (reference sequence). Trimming left V 5 bases short and J 9 bases short, with 11 bases between. The CDR3 is made up of 12 amino acids. Here the CDR3 reads CASSTTAFEQFF. The CDR3 region has the DNA TGTGCCAGCAGTACGACAGCCTTTGAGCAGTTCTTC.

The chain employs TRBV28 and TRBJ1-1; no clear D. CDR3 size: 15 residues. The V and J ends lost 5 bases and 0 bases respectively, with 13 bases between them. CDR1 and CDR2 from the germline V gene are MDHEN and SYDVKM. DNA for the CDR3: TGTGCCAGCAGTCCGCAAATAACTGTGAACACTGAAGCTTTCTTT. Amino acid sequence: CASSPQITVNTEAFF. Variable domain in full (rest from reference TRBV28 and TRBJ1-1): DVKVTQSSRYLVKRTGEKVFLECVQDMDHENMFWYRQDPGLGLRLIYFSYDVKMKEKGDIPEGYSVSREKKERFSLILESASTNQTSMYLCASSPQITVNTEAFFGQGTRLTVV.

The chain joins TRBV10-3 to TRBJ2-1; D not certain. The CDR3 is made up of 15 amino acids. CDR1 and CDR2 from the germline V gene are ENHRY and SYGVKD. Trimming cost V 3 bases and J 0 bases, with 9 bases left between them. CDR3 sequence reads: CAISEGSGSYNEQFF. The CDR3 nucleotides read TGTGCCATCAGTGAAGGCTCGGGCTCCTACAATGAGCAGTTCTTC.

The gene calls are TRBV28 and TRBJ1-1; D is undetermined. The CDR3 consists of 16 residues. Trimming removed 7 bases from V and 6 bases from J, with 24 bases in between. The germline V gene has CDR1 MDHEN and CDR2 SYDVKM. The CDR3 loop reads CASTVLGLALGAEAFF. The CDR3 coding sequence is TGTGCCAGCACCGTTTTGGGGTTAGCTCTCGGGGCTGAAGCTTTCTTT.

This clonotype was observed a few times. This rearrangement joins TRBV6-5 to TRBJ1-2; 8 positions agree with TRBD1. From germline, CDR1 is MNHEY and CDR2 SVGAGI. The junction had 8 bases not matched to a gene; V was cut back by 6 bases and J by 5 bases. This CDR3 is built from 14 residues. In DNA, the CDR3 is TGTGCCAGCAGAAAGGGGACAGGCGGTTATGGCTACACCTTC. It translates to CASRKGTGGYGYTF.

This clonotype has more than one count but fewer than ten. V gene TRBV18 combines with J gene TRBJ2-1; 8 nucleotides line up with TRBD2. Trimming removed 3 bases from V and 4 bases from J; junction bases left unmatched: 5. CDR1 and CDR2 from the germline V gene are KGHSH and LQKENI. The CDR3 sequence is 15 residues long. The CDR3 sequence is CASSPIAGRYNEQFF. The CDR3 nucleotides are TGTGCCAGCTCACCCATAGCGGGGAGATACAATGAGCAGTTCTTC.

The chain links TRBV20-1 to TRBJ2-3; D is possibly TRBD2 (5 bases). Looked up from germline, CDR1 is DFQATT and CDR2 is SNEGSKA (reference sequence). The V gene lost 5 bases and the J gene lost 5 bases, with 14 bases spanning the gap. This CDR3 region has 13 residues. CDR3 region: CSAPSAGEDTQYF. Here the CDR3 DNA reads TGCAGTGCTCCCTCGGCCGGGGAAGATACGCAGTATTTT.

This clonotype was counted a few times. The V and J genes are TRBV20-1 and TRBJ2-7; weak D call: TRBD2 (6 bases). CDR1 is DFQATT, CDR2 SNEGSKA, per germline (reference sequence). Trimming shortened V by 6 bases and J by 1 base, and 19 bases separated the two germline ends. The CDR3 extends over 15 amino acids. The CDR3 region is CSAQDRGKVSYEQYF. In nucleotides, the CDR3 is TGCAGTGCCCAAGATCGGGGGAAAGTGTCCTACGAGCAGTACTTC.

Only a few counts were recorded for this clonotype. The V call is TRBV4-1, the J call TRBJ2-1; TRBD2 aligns across 15 bases. After removal of 0 bases from V and 4 bases from J, the junction contained 4 bases not matched to a gene. Germline V gene data show CDR1 as MGHRA and CDR2 as YSYEKL. The CDR3 runs to 18 residues. The DNA of the CDR3 is TGCGCCAGCAGCCAAGAAAGGGGGACTAGCGGGGGGTACAATGAGCAGTTCTTC. Protein product: CASSQERGTSGGYNEQFF.

The sample holds a few counts of this clonotype. This chain connects TRBV3-1 to TRBJ2-5; the match to TRBD2 covers 11 bases. V trimming: 4 bases; J trimming: 2 bases; junction bases outside the gene matches: 9. The CDR3 contains 17 residues. Germline CDR1 reads LGHDT; CDR2 reads YNNKEL (reference sequence). CDR3 loop: CASSLTTSGGLQETQYF. As DNA, the CDR3 is TGTGCCAGCAGCCTGACCACTAGCGGGGGACTACAAGAGACCCAGTACTTC.

The chain has TRBV7-6 and TRBJ2-7; 11 nucleotides line up with TRBD2. The CDR3 has 18 amino acids. The trim removed 1 base at V and 3 bases at J, leaving 11 bases unmatched. Germline loops: CDR1 SGHVS, CDR2 FNYEAQ. This CDR3 reads CASSLELAGAGGRYEQYF. CDR3 nucleotide sequence: TGTGCCAGCAGCTTAGAACTAGCGGGGGCCGGGGGCCGCTACGAGCAGTACTTC. Combining the CDR3 with reference TRBV7-6 and TRBJ2-7 gives the whole variable domain GAGVSQSPRYKVTKRGQDVALRCDPISGHVSLYWYRQALGQGPEFLTYFNYEAQQDKSGLPNDRFSAERPEGSISTLTIQRTEQRDSAMYRCASSLELAGAGGRYEQYFGPGTRLTVT.

This rearrangement joins TRBV7-2 to TRBJ2-1, with TRBD1 matching 9 bases. With V trimmed by 5 bases and J by 7 bases, 9 bases remained unmatched. This CDR3 is built from 15 residues. Per germline, CDR1 SGHTA and CDR2 FQGNSA. This chain's CDR3 is CASSEGQGIFNEQFF. The CDR3 DNA follows: TGTGCCAGCAGCGAGGGACAGGGAATTTTTAATGAGCAGTTCTTC.

V and J are TRBV7-2 and TRBJ1-2, with D possibly matching TRBD1 (6 bases). The germline V and J ends were trimmed by 3 bases and 4 bases, with 12 bases remaining between them. This CDR3 spans 14 amino acids. Germline V lookup: CDR1 SGHTA, CDR2 FQGNSA. Here the CDR3 reads CASSLAGVIYGYTF. DNA of the CDR3: TGTGCCAGCAGCTTGGCAGGGGTAATCTATGGCTACACCTTC.